Below are 29 T cell receptor beta chains sequenced from a single sample in a study of T cell responses to AZD1222 COVID-19 vaccine. Sequencing was performed with immunoSEQ multiplex PCR; in TCRdb, only in-frame clones are kept and a portion is missing. The table has 120,000 to 150,000 clones, around 86% seen once. The sample was peripheral blood, taken on day 0 of MenACWY control vaccination. The receptors here all came from an adult in good health.

The V and J genes are TRBV7-2 and TRBJ1-2; a weak D match, TRBD1 (6 bases). Germline V gene data show CDR1 as SGHTA and CDR2 as FQGNSA. The length of the CDR3 is 15 residues. Trimming removed 1 base from V and 4 bases from J, with 13 bases in between. CDR3 sequence: CASSLDGGPRYGYTF. CDR3 sequence (DNA): TGTGCCAGCAGCTTAGATGGGGGGCCTCGCTATGGCTACACCTTC.

The chain carries TRBV6-2 or TRBV6-3 and TRBJ2-7; D perhaps matches TRBD2 (7 bases). The CDR3 has 15 amino acids. V lost 6 bases to trimming and J lost 0 bases, with 15 bases between them. Germline loops: CDR1 MNHEY, CDR2 SVGEGT. DNA for the CDR3: TGTGCCAGCAGCCCGGGGGCGGGGGCCTCCTACGAGCAGTACGTC. This sequence encodes CASSPGAGASYEQYV.

The V gene is TRBV12-3 or TRBV12-4, the J gene TRBJ2-1; the D gene is possibly TRBD2 (6 bases). The CDR3 has 12 residues. V was cut by 6 bases and J by 6 bases, with 9 bases left in between. Written as DNA, the CDR3 is TGTGCCAGCAGCCCGACTAGCAATGAGCAGTTCTTC. Protein: CASSPTSNEQFF.

This chain connects TRBV14 to TRBJ2-5; D is perhaps TRBD1 (5 bases). Germline CDR1 is SGHDN and CDR2 is FVKESK. CDR3 length equals 12 residues. Trimming stripped 4 bases from V and 6 bases from J, with 9 bases between. The CDR3 DNA is TGTGCCAGCAGCCGGCAGGGAAAGACCCAGTACTTC. Translating it yields CASSRQGKTQYF.

V and J are TRBV6-6 and TRBJ1-2; D not certain. The CDR3 totals 12 residues. V gave up 7 bases and J gave up 0 bases, with 6 bases separating them. The germline gives CDR1 MNHNY, CDR2 SVGAGI (reference sequence). The CDR3 region is CASTPTNYGYTF. CDR3 nucleotide sequence: TGTGCCAGCACCCCTACTAACTATGGCTACACCTTC.

V usage is TRBV30 and J usage is TRBJ2-1; 12 nucleotides match TRBD2. This CDR3 has 14 residues. The germline CDR1 and CDR2 sequences are GTSNPN and SVGIG (reference sequence). J lost 8 bases, V lost 7 bases, and 9 bases had no gene match. Written as DNA, the CDR3 is TGTGCCTCCACTCTAGCGGGGGGGCTTGATGAGCAGTTCTTC. Translating gives CASTLAGGLDEQFF.

The genes are TRBV12-5 and TRBJ2-3, with D possibly matching TRBD2 (7 bases). The V end lost 7 bases, the J end lost 2 bases, and 13 bases lay between the germline ends. This CDR3 spans 14 amino acids. Germline V gene sequence: CDR1 LGHNT, CDR2 FRNRAP. CDR3 protein: CASAGGAYTDTQYF. The CDR3 DNA follows: TGTGCTAGTGCGGGGGGCGCCTACACAGATACGCAGTATTTT.

This clone was detected only once. The genes are TRBV5-4 and TRBJ1-6, with D unclear. This CDR3 comprises 14 residues. The germline V gene encodes CDR1 SGHNT and CDR2 YYREEE (reference sequence). Trimming took off 1 base at V and 8 bases at J, with 10 bases between the two ends. CDR3 region: CASSLTEWDSPLHF. CDR3 nucleotides: TGTGCCAGCAGCTTGACAGAATGGGATTCACCCCTCCACTTT.

The chain has TRBV5-1 and TRBJ2-3; 12 positions agree with TRBD1. The CDR3 spans 16 residues. The ends lost 3 bases at V and 4 bases at J; junction bases unmatched: 6. CDR1 is SGHRS and CDR2 is YFSETQ in the germline V gene. CDR3 sequence reads: CASSSGQGARSDTQYF. CDR3 sequence (DNA): TGCGCCAGCAGCTCGGGACAGGGGGCGCGATCAGATACGCAGTATTTT.

The rearrangement uses TRBV19 and TRBJ1-1; D may be TRBD1 (6 bases). The germline CDR1 and CDR2 sequences are LNHDA and SQIVND (reference sequence). V shed 6 bases and J shed 5 bases, with 16 bases lying between them. The CDR3 has 14 amino acids. CDR3 protein: CASSAGHRGTEAFF. Written as DNA, the CDR3 is TGTGCCAGTAGCGCGGGACATAGGGGTACTGAAGCTTTCTTT. The variable domain in full, with the rest retrieved from reference TRBV19 and TRBJ1-1, is DGGITQSPKYLFRKEGQNVTLSCEQNLNHDAMYWYRQDPGQGLRLIYYSQIVNDFQKGDIAEGYSVSREKKESFPLTVTSAQKNPTAFYLCASSAGHRGTEAFFGQGTRLTVV.

V gene TRBV29-1 combines with J gene TRBJ2-5, with D unresolved. CDR1 and CDR2 (germline): SQVTM, ANQGSEA. Trimming pared 2 bases from V and 5 bases from J, leaving 3 bases between. The CDR3 is 10 amino acids. The CDR3 protein is CSVETETQYF. CDR3 nucleotide sequence: TGCAGCGTTGAAACCGAGACCCAGTACTTC.

CDR3 DNA sequence: TGTGCCAGCAGCAAAGGCGGAGACTCCTATGGCTACACCTTC. This gives the protein CASSKGGDSYGYTF. This sequence joins TRBV21-1 and TRBJ1-2. TRBV21-1 corresponds to a pseudogene. The CDR3 sequence is 14 residues long.

This chain joins TRBV6-5 and TRBJ1-1; TRBD1 is a possible D gene (5 bases). Trimming cost V 7 bases and J 4 bases, with 10 bases left between them. CDR3 length: 12 amino acids. Germline values: CDR1 MNHEY, CDR2 SVGAGI. DNA of the CDR3: TGTGCCAGCACGACGAGGGGCACTGAAGCTTTCTTT. Translation: CASTTRGTEAFF.

This clone has just one count. V gene TRBV5-1 combines with J gene TRBJ1-4, with D possibly matching TRBD1 (5 bases). V lost 3 bases to trimming and J lost 6 bases, with 9 bases between them. The germline gives CDR1 SGHRS, CDR2 YFSETQ. The CDR3 is 13 residues long. Here the CDR3 reads CASSWDGDEKLFF. The CDR3 DNA reads as TGCGCCAGCAGCTGGGACGGGGATGAAAAACTGTTTTTT.

This clone is a singleton in its sample. The chain is built from TRBV12-3 or TRBV12-4 and TRBJ1-6, with a possible D match to TRBD1 (5 bases). The CDR3 is 13 amino acids. Trimming pared 2 bases from V and 15 bases from J, leaving 14 bases between. The DNA for the CDR3 is TGTGCCAGCAGTTTAAAAGGGGTTAATGTCCTCCACTTT. Translating gives CASSLKGVNVLHF.

The chain joins TRBV6-5 to TRBJ1-2; TRBD1 aligns across 7 bases. After removal of 2 bases from V and 9 bases from J, the junction contained 15 bases not matched to a gene. This CDR3 has 16 residues. CDR1 and CDR2 (germline): MNHEY, SVGAGI. CDR3 protein: CASSYRAGTDLFRYTF. In DNA, the CDR3 is TGTGCCAGCAGTTACCGAGCCGGGACAGACCTCTTCCGCTACACCTTC.

The V call is TRBV12-3 or TRBV12-4, the J call TRBJ1-2, with D hard to call. The CDR3 spans 12 residues. The V and J ends lost 3 bases and 7 bases respectively, with 9 bases between them. CDR3 amino acids: CASSLVGFGYTF. The CDR3 region has the DNA TGTGCCAGCAGTTTGGTGGGGTTTGGCTACACCTTC.

The chain couples TRBV6-1 to TRBJ1-2; D is unclear. This CDR3 is 15 amino acids long. Germline CDR1 reads MNHNS; CDR2 reads SASEGT. Trimming took off 2 bases at V and 8 bases at J, with 18 bases between the two ends. The CDR3 loop reads CASSETKQHPRGYTF. CDR3 coding DNA: TGTGCCAGCAGTGAAACTAAACAGCATCCAAGGGGCTACACCTTC.

This clone was recorded once. As DNA, the CDR3 is TGCGCCAGCAGCCACCGAGGAGGCCGCGAGCAGTACTTC. This translates into CASSHRGGREQYF. This chain joins TRBV5-1 and TRBJ2-7, with D possibly TRBD2 on 5 matching bases. Trimming removed 4 bases from V and 6 bases from J, with 14 bases in between. This CDR3 has 13 residues. The germline V gene encodes CDR1 SGHRS and CDR2 YFSETQ.

A single count supports this clone. The V call is TRBV10-2, the J call TRBJ2-3; 12 positions match TRBD2. The CDR3 spans 14 residues. From germline, CDR1 is WSHSY and CDR2 SAAADI. Trimming at V came to 8 bases and at J to 5 bases, leaving 5 bases not matched to a gene. The CDR3 region has the DNA TGCGCCAGCGGGTCTAGCGGGGGGGAAGATACGCAGTATTTT. Its protein is CASGSSGGEDTQYF.

This chain links TRBV5-5 with TRBJ1-2; possible D gene TRBD1, 5 bases. The germline V and J ends were trimmed by 4 bases and 7 bases, with 26 bases remaining between them. The germline V gene encodes CDR1 SGHKS and CDR2 YYEKEE (reference sequence). This CDR3 is built from 17 residues. The CDR3 DNA follows: TGTGCCAGCAGCCTGACTACTAATTCAGGGCGGCGGGGTGGCTACACCTTC. Amino acid sequence: CASSLTTNSGRRGGYTF. Based on the CDR3 plus reference TRBV5-5 and TRBJ1-2, the full variable domain is DAGVTQSPTHLIKTRGQQVTLRCSPISGHKSVSWYQQVLGQGPQFIFQYYEKEERGRGNFPDRFSARQFPNYSSELNVNALLLGDSALYLCASSLTTNSGRRGGYTFGSGTRLTVV.

The sample holds one count of this clone. CDR3 sequence (DNA): TGTGCCAGCAGCTTGGCGGGGGCAAGAGATACGCAGTATTTT. It is translated as CASSLAGARDTQYF. This chain joins TRBV7-3 and TRBJ2-3; possibly TRBD2 for D (7 bases). This CDR3 has 14 residues. V lost 3 bases and J 5 bases, leaving 12 bases between the germline ends. Germline lookup yields CDR1 SGHTA and CDR2 FQGTGA.

The chain uses TRBV14 and TRBJ2-1; 16 bases map to TRBD2. J was trimmed by 8 bases and V by 0 bases; bases with no gene match: 4. The CDR3 runs to 17 residues. Germline V gives CDR1 SGHDN, CDR2 FVKESK. The CDR3 protein is CASSQDTGLAGGYEQFF. The CDR3 DNA reads as TGTGCCAGCAGCCAAGATACGGGACTAGCGGGGGGGTATGAGCAGTTCTTC.

In DNA, the CDR3 is TGTGCCAGCAGCCCATCCTTCTTTGGCTATCTTAATGAAAAACTGTTTTTT. Protein product: CASSPSFFGYLNEKLFF. The chain joins TRBV11-2 to TRBJ1-4; no definite D call. V lost 5 bases and J 4 bases, leaving 20 bases between the germline ends. CDR1 is SGHAT and CDR2 is FQNNGV in the germline V gene. The CDR3 sequence is 17 residues long. Using reference TRBV11-2 and TRBJ1-4 for the parts outside the CDR3, the full variable domain is EAGVAQSPRYKIIEKRQSVAFWCNPISGHATLYWYQQILGQGPKLLIQFQNNGVVDDSQLPKDRFSAERLKGVDSTLKIQPAKLEDSAVYLCASSPSFFGYLNEKLFFGSGTQLSVL.

This clone showed up just once. CDR3 region: CSVSTGSYGYTF. DNA for the CDR3: TGCAGCGTTTCGACAGGGTCCTATGGCTACACCTTC. V usage is TRBV29-1 and J usage is TRBJ1-2; 7 bases are a match to TRBD1. The ends lost 5 bases at V and 4 bases at J; junction bases unmatched: 4. This CDR3 is built from 12 residues. Per the germline V gene, CDR1 is SQVTM and CDR2 is ANQGSEA.

The chain employs TRBV5-1 and TRBJ1-6, with a tentative D call TRBD1 (6 bases). Per the germline V gene, CDR1 is SGHRS and CDR2 is YFSETQ. The CDR3 has 13 amino acids. Trimming left V 3 bases short and J 9 bases short, with 10 bases between. The CDR3 loop reads CASSSQGGSPLHF. The CDR3 nucleotides read TGCGCCAGCAGCTCACAGGGAGGTTCACCCCTCCACTTT.

This chain connects TRBV28 to TRBJ1-3; 7 bases line up with TRBD1. J was trimmed by 3 bases and V by 3 bases; bases with no gene match: 8. CDR3 length: 16 amino acids. The germline V gene has CDR1 MDHEN and CDR2 SYDVKM. CDR3 sequence reads: CASSFRDRIYGNTIYF. The DNA of the CDR3 is TGTGCCAGCAGTTTCCGGGACAGAATTTATGGAAACACCATATATTTT.

The rearrangement uses TRBV6-5 and TRBJ1-3; 7 positions match TRBD1. This CDR3 is built from 15 residues. Germline V gene sequence: CDR1 MNHEY, CDR2 SVGAGI. J was trimmed by 2 bases and V by 8 bases; bases with no gene match: 9. Written as DNA, the CDR3 is TGTGCCAGCCTAGCCCCACAGGGGCCTGGAAACACCATATATTTT. Protein: CASLAPQGPGNTIYF.

The chain has TRBV18 and TRBJ1-2; possibly TRBD1 for D (6 bases). Germline V lookup: CDR1 KGHSH, CDR2 LQKENI. V lost 2 bases to trimming and J lost 7 bases, with 14 bases between them. This CDR3 region has 14 residues. In DNA form, the CDR3 reads TGTGCCAGCTCACCAGTGGGGCAGGGGCTTGGCTACACCTTC. Translation gives CASSPVGQGLGYTF.